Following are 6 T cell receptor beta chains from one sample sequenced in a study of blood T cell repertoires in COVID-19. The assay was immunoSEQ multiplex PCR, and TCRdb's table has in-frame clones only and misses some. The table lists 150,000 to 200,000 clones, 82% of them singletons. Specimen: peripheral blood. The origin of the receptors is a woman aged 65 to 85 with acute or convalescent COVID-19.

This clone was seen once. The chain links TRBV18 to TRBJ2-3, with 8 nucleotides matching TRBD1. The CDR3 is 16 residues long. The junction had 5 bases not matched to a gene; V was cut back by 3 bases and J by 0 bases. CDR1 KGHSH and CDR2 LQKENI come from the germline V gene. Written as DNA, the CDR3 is TGTGCCAGCTCACCTGGGACAGGAGCTAGCACAGATACGCAGTATTTT. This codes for CASSPGTGASTDTQYF. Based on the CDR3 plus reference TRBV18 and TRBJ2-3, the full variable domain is NAGVMQNPRHLVRRRGQEARLRCSPMKGHSHVYWYRQLPEEGLKFMVYLQKENIIDESGMPKERFSAEFPKEGPSILRIQQVVRGDSAAYFCASSPGTGASTDTQYFGPGTRLTVL.

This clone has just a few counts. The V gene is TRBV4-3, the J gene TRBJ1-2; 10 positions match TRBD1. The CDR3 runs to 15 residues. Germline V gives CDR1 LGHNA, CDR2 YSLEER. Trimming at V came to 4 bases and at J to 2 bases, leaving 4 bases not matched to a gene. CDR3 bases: TGCGCCAGCAGCCCGTCGGACAGGGGGAACTATGGCTACACCTTC. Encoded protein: CASSPSDRGNYGYTF.

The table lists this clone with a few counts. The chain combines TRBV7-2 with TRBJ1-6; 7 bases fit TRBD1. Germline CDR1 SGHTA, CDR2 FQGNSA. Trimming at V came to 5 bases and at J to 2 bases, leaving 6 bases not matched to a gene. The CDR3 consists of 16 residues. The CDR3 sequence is CASSPGQVTYNSPLHF. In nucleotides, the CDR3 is TGTGCCAGCAGCCCCGGACAGGTTACCTATAATTCACCCCTCCACTTT.

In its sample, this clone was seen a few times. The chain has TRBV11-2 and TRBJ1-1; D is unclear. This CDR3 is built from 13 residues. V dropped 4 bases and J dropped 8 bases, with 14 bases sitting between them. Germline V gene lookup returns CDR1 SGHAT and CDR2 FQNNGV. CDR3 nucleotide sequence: TGTGCCAGCAGCTCTCAAACCGTCTACGAAGCTTTCTTT. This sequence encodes CASSSQTVYEAFF.

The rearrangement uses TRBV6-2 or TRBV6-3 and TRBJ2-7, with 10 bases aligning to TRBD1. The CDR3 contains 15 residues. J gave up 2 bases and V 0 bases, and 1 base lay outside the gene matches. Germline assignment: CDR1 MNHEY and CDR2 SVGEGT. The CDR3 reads CASSYSDRGAYEQYF. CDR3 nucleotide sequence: TGTGCCAGCAGTTACTCGGACAGGGGGGCCTACGAGCAGTACTTC.

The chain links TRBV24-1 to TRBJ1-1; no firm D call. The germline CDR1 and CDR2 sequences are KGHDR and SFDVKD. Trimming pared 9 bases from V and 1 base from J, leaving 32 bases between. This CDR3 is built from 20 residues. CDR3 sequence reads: CATPSEPHPIGHRENTEAFF. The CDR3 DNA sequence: TGTGCCACCCCTTCAGAACCGCACCCGATAGGCCACAGAGAGAACACTGAAGCTTTCTTT.